A single sample gave rise to the 10 T cell receptor beta chains below, sequenced in a study of blood T cell repertoires in COVID-19. Clones were read by immunoSEQ multiplex PCR, and TCRdb kept only the in-frame ones, dropping some. The table records approximately 41,000 clones, about nine tenths of them present only once. The specimen sequenced was peripheral blood. Receptors were obtained from an elderly woman with active COVID-19.

The chain couples TRBV5-6 to TRBJ2-7; 10 nucleotides line up with TRBD1. CDR1 is SGHDT and CDR2 is YYEEEE in the germline V gene. The CDR3 contains 18 residues. Losses at the gene ends were 5 bases for V and 5 bases for J; bases not matched to a gene: 19. The CDR3 DNA is TGTGCCAGCAGGATTTATGATTCCAGGACAGGGGGTATCCACGAGCAGTACTTC. It codes for CASRIYDSRTGGIHEQYF.

The chain has TRBV6-2 or TRBV6-3 and TRBJ2-6; 8 nucleotides line up with TRBD2. CDR1 is MNHEY and CDR2 is SVGEGT in the germline V gene. The CDR3 has 19 amino acids. With 5 bases clipped from V and 0 bases from J, the junction kept 12 bases outside the gene matches. DNA for the CDR3: TGTGCCAGCAGTACCCCAGCGGGGGTTCTACTCTCTGGGGCCAACGTCCTGACTTTC. Protein product: CASSTPAGVLLSGANVLTF.

The chain is built from TRBV7-2 and TRBJ2-7; unclear D gene. This CDR3 is 14 amino acids long. The V and J ends lost 2 bases and 0 bases respectively, with 8 bases between them. Germline CDR1 is SGHTA and CDR2 is FQGNSA. CDR3 in DNA: TGTGCCAGCAGCTTAAGTCGGAGCTCCTACGAGCAGTACTTC. This translates into CASSLSRSSYEQYF.

The genes are TRBV29-1 and TRBJ2-7; 10 bases are shared with TRBD1. The CDR3 contains 13 residues. The ends lost 6 bases at V and 5 bases at J; junction bases unmatched: 7. Per the germline V gene, CDR1 is SQVTM and CDR2 is ANQGSEA. CDR3: CSVTGTGEDEQYF. DNA for the CDR3: TGCAGCGTAACCGGGACAGGGGAGGACGAGCAGTACTTC.

The CDR3 DNA reads TGTGCCAGCAGCATCGGACAGGGATCCTACAATGAGCAGTTCTTC. This translates into CASSIGQGSYNEQFF. The gene calls are TRBV7-3 and TRBJ2-1, with 8 bases matching TRBD1. Trimming cost V 5 bases and J 1 base; bases outside gene matches: 4. The CDR3 is 15 residues long. Per germline, CDR1 SGHTA and CDR2 FQGTGA.

The chain links TRBV27 to TRBJ1-1; 7 bases match TRBD1. The germline V gene encodes CDR1 MNHEY and CDR2 SMNVEV (reference sequence). The CDR3 loop spans 14 amino acids. V gave up 0 bases and J gave up 6 bases; unmatched junction bases: 4. The CDR3 coding sequence is TGTGCCAGCAGTTTATCCAGGGGGAGATCTGAAGCTTTCTTT. This translates into CASSLSRGRSEAFF.

V is TRBV24-1 and J is TRBJ1-4, with TRBD1 identical over 8 bases. V was pared by 4 bases and J by 8 bases, with 8 bases of the junction left unmatched. CDR1 is KGHDR, CDR2 SFDVKD, per germline. This CDR3 has 15 amino acids. CDR3 region: CATSDTGTGDEKLFF. The CDR3 DNA reads TGTGCCACCAGTGACACCGGGACAGGTGACGAAAAACTGTTTTTT.

The V and J genes are TRBV4-3 and TRBJ1-2, with no clear D. This CDR3 region has 15 residues. CDR1 is LGHNA and CDR2 is YSLEER in the germline V gene. The ends were cut back, 1 base at V and 5 bases at J, with 14 bases in the middle. CDR3 sequence (DNA): TGCGCCAGCAGCCAAGGGGCAGCGGGTTCGTATGGCTACACCTTC. Translating it yields CASSQGAAGSYGYTF.

This rearrangement joins TRBV10-3 to TRBJ2-1; TRBD2 is a possible D gene (6 bases). Between the trimmed V and J ends, which lost 2 bases and 0 bases, there was a span of 17 bases. Germline values: CDR1 ENHRY, CDR2 SYGVKD. This CDR3 has 18 amino acids. The CDR3 DNA reads TGTGCCATCAGTGAGCCCTCCCTGGCGGGGAGCTCCTACAATGAGCAGTTCTTC. Its protein product is CAISEPSLAGSSYNEQFF.

The chain couples TRBV19 to TRBJ1-2, with 7 positions matching TRBD1. Trimming at V came to 1 base and at J to 8 bases, leaving 10 bases not matched to a gene. The CDR3 contains 15 residues. Per germline, CDR1 LNHDA and CDR2 SQIVND (reference sequence). CDR3 bases: TGTGCCAGTAGTATAGCCGTACAGGGGAGCAGCGGCTACACCTTC. This translates into CASSIAVQGSSGYTF.